This TCR beta chain appears in the sequencing data of a study of Ad26.COV2.S vaccination and SARS-CoV-2 variants. Across the study: Participant was drawn from the COV1001 Ad26.COV2.S trial arm.

Libraries were prepared by immunoSEQ multiplex PCR; TCRdb keeps only in-frame clonotypes and omits some of them. The table lists 290,000 or so clones, over 75% of them singletons, with 3% to 4% in the top ten. CDR1 SGHKS and CDR2 YYEKEE come from the germline V gene (reference sequence). V lost 1 base and J lost 4, with 3 bases in between. The CDR3 covers 12 residues. Findings of the study overall: People given the vaccine had a wider spike-specific TCR breadth than placebo recipients did.

Indicated treatment: around 19 received Ad26.COV2.S at low or high dose, single or two shots; 5 received placebo; per-sample allocation not given. The samples were gathered on day 63 after the first injection of vaccine or placebo. This clone was detected a few times. Its antigen is still unknown. Sequencing used peripheral blood, obtained in a trial of Ad26.COV2.S vaccine versus placebo. The receptor comes from a person aged 18-65 years who received the Ad26.COV2.S COVID-19 vaccine or a placebo. The chain recombines TRBV5-5 with TRBJ1-5, with D hard to call. The CDR3 DNA reads as TGTGCCAGCAGCTTGTGGAATCAGCCCCAGCATTTT. This gives the protein CASSLWNQPQHF.